This T cell receptor (beta chain) is from a study of cytomegalovirus exposure and HLA in healthy donors. Study-wide context: As released early, the data held 80 million to 90 million unique TCRs from HLA-typed donors. Points from the study as a whole: A later analysis reportedly identified an Asian-associated ancestry cluster as carrying fewer N-insertions than the approximately 710-donor mean. When analyzed later, a missense DCLRE1C variant was found to be linked to TCR beta V- and J-gene trimming. What was likely a sequencing artifact was a cluster of highly shared sequence variants.

Remarks on this clone: The target antigen is unknown.

In the PCR, 60 Vbeta and 13 Jbeta primers were used. Produced via immunoSEQ multiplex PCR; TCRdb's table is partial and in-frame only. The data show 80,000 to 95,000 clones, 60% to 80% seen once. The CDR3 runs 12 residues. Trimming left V 5 bases short and J 2 bases short, with 4 bases between. The germline gives CDR1 SGHAT, CDR2 FQNNGV. Input material: PBMCs. The receptor was derived from a female donor in good health and CMV-seronegative. This chain uses TRBV11-2 with TRBJ2-1; D gene unclear. CDR3 amino acids: CASSLPYNEQFF. The CDR3 nucleotides read TGTGCCAGCAGCCTCCCCTACAATGAGCAGTTCTTC. Full variable domain (outside the CDR3, taken from reference TRBV11-2 and TRBJ2-1): EAGVAQSPRYKIIEKRQSVAFWCNPISGHATLYWYQQILGQGPKLLIQFQNNGVVDDSQLPKDRFSAERLKGVDSTLKIQPAKLEDSAVYLCASSLPYNEQFFGPGTRLTVL.